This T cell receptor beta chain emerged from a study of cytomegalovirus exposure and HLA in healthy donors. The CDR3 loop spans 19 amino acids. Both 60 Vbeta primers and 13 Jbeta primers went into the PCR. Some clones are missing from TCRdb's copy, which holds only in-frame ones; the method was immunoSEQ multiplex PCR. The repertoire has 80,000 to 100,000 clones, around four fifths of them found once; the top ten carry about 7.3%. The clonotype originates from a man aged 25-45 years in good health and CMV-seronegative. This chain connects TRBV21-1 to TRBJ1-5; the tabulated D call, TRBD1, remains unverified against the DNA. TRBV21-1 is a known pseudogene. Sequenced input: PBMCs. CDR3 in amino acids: CASSLRRQGLEESNQPQHF. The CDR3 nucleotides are TGTGCCAGCAGCCTCAGGCGGCAGGGTTTGGAAGAGTCCAATCAGCCCCAGCATTTT.